The 29 T cell receptor beta chains given below trace back to one sample, sequenced in a study of blood T cell repertoires in COVID-19. TCRdb keeps only in-frame clones here, not all; method: immunoSEQ multiplex PCR. The data hold 80,000 or so clones, with approximately 85% observed a single time. The sample comprised peripheral blood. The receptors originated from a man aged 50 to 60 with COVID-19, enrolled during active disease.

The V and J genes are TRBV7-2 and TRBJ1-1; TRBD1 matches at 10 bases. CDR3 length: 15 residues. In germline, CDR1 is SGHTA, CDR2 FQGNSA. V gave up 5 bases and J gave up 3 bases; unmatched junction bases: 6. DNA of the CDR3: TGTGCCAGCAGCCCCCGGACAGGGGGATACACTGAAGCTTTCTTT. The encoded protein is CASSPRTGGYTEAFF.

The chain couples TRBV27 to TRBJ2-1; 7 bases map to TRBD2. Per germline, CDR1 MNHEY and CDR2 SMNVEV (reference sequence). V lost 6 bases to trimming and J lost 0 bases; unmatched junction nucleotides: 5. CDR3 length equals 15 residues. The CDR3 spells CASRPAGSSYNEQFF. The CDR3, as DNA: TGTGCCAGCAGGCCAGCGGGGTCCTCCTACAATGAGCAGTTCTTC.

CDR3 sequence: CAWSRQGNYGYTF. The CDR3 DNA follows: TGTGCCTGGAGTAGGCAGGGGAACTATGGCTACACCTTC. The chain combines TRBV30 with TRBJ1-2, with D perhaps TRBD1 (6 bases). The CDR3 runs 13 residues. CDR1 is GTSNPN and CDR2 is SVGIG in the germline V gene (reference sequence). Trimming removed 2 bases at V and 2 bases at J, with 9 bases between.

The rearrangement links TRBV19 to TRBJ1-5; tentatively, D is TRBD1 (6 bases). Germline V gene lookup returns CDR1 LNHDA and CDR2 SQIVND (reference sequence). The V end lost 0 bases, the J end lost 0 bases, and 15 bases lay between the germline ends. The CDR3 is 18 residues long. The CDR3 sequence is CASSIDGGRTNSNQPQHF. CDR3 coding DNA: TGTGCCAGTAGTATAGATGGGGGCAGGACGAATAGCAATCAGCCCCAGCATTTT.

The chain couples TRBV6-4 to TRBJ1-1; D is undetermined. The germline V and J ends were trimmed by 7 bases and 1 base, with 16 bases remaining between them. CDR3 size: 15 residues. From germline, CDR1 is MRHNA and CDR2 SNTAGT. The chain's CDR3 is CASTREADGNTEAFF. The CDR3 DNA is TGTGCCAGCACTCGCGAGGCCGATGGGAACACTGAAGCTTTCTTT.

The V and J genes are TRBV19 and TRBJ2-1; TRBD1 matches 11 bases. With 7 bases clipped from V and 10 bases from J, the junction kept 9 bases outside the gene matches. Germline CDR1 reads LNHDA; CDR2 reads SQIVND (reference sequence). The length of the CDR3 is 14 residues. CDR3 coding DNA: TGTGCCAGTACCCTGGACAGGGGGCAAGGGGAGCAGTTCTTC. Translated, it gives CASTLDRGQGEQFF.

The chain combines TRBV2 with TRBJ2-2; 10 bases line up with TRBD1. This CDR3 is 14 amino acids long. CDR1 and CDR2 from the germline V gene are SNHLY and FYNNEI. V lost 5 bases, J lost 7 bases, and 4 bases stayed unmatched. CDR3 DNA sequence: TGTGCCAGCAGTTCGACAGGGGGCTTCGGGGAGCTGTTTTTT. Its protein is CASSSTGGFGELFF.

This chain links TRBV10-3 with TRBJ2-6; perhaps TRBD1 as D (6 bases). This CDR3 has 13 residues. Per germline, CDR1 ENHRY and CDR2 SYGVKD. Trimming removed 10 bases from V and 1 base from J, with 8 bases in between. The DNA for the CDR3 is TGTGCCACCCAGGGGTCTGGGGCCAACGTCCTGACTTTC. This encodes CATQGSGANVLTF.

The chain joins TRBV6-6 to TRBJ1-1, with 9 nucleotides matching TRBD1. There are 14 residues in the CDR3. V lost 4 bases to trimming and J lost 5 bases; unmatched junction nucleotides: 5. Germline CDR1 is MNHNY and CDR2 is SVGAGI (reference sequence). CDR3: CASSSNRGLTEAFF. The CDR3 nucleotides are TGTGCCAGCAGTTCCAACAGGGGGCTAACTGAAGCTTTCTTT.

The V and J genes are TRBV12-3 or TRBV12-4 and TRBJ1-1, with 7 bases fitting TRBD1. This CDR3 spans 12 amino acids. The trim removed 5 bases at V and 7 bases at J, leaving 4 bases unmatched. The CDR3 sequence: CASSLGTVEAFF. The DNA of the CDR3 is TGTGCCAGCAGTCTAGGGACAGTTGAAGCTTTCTTT.

A single count supports this clone. V gene TRBV4-2 combines with J gene TRBJ2-5, with 8 bases matching TRBD2. This CDR3 is 17 amino acids long. The germline V gene encodes CDR1 LGHNA and CDR2 YNFKEQ. The junction had 6 bases not matched to a gene; V was cut back by 0 bases and J by 0 bases. CDR3 DNA sequence: TGTGCCAGCAGCCAAGATAAGCTAGCGGGTCACCAAGAGACCCAGTACTTC. Protein product: CASSQDKLAGHQETQYF.

V is TRBV30 and J is TRBJ1-4; tentative D call: TRBD1 (6 bases). This CDR3 region has 15 residues. V was cut by 2 bases and J by 8 bases, with 18 bases left in between. From germline, CDR1 is GTSNPN and CDR2 SVGIG (reference sequence). The CDR3 spells CAWSRGGRGREKLFF. The CDR3 DNA follows: TGTGCCTGGAGTAGGGGTGGCAGGGGACGAGAAAAACTGTTTTTT.

The chain carries TRBV10-3 and TRBJ2-7, with 10 positions matching TRBD2. CDR1 and CDR2 from the germline V gene are ENHRY and SYGVKD. The CDR3 loop spans 16 amino acids. With 10 bases clipped from V and 6 bases from J, the junction kept 18 bases outside the gene matches. CDR3 sequence reads: CATRQGGTSVVGEQYF. As DNA, the CDR3 is TGTGCCACCCGTCAGGGGGGGACTAGCGTGGTCGGCGAGCAGTACTTC.

The rearrangement links TRBV2 to TRBJ1-2, with 9 bases fitting TRBD1. CDR1 and CDR2 (germline): SNHLY, FYNNEI. The CDR3 is 15 residues long. J lost 4 bases, V lost 6 bases, and 9 bases had no gene match. In DNA form, the CDR3 reads TGTGCCAGCAGGGAACAGGGGGCATGGGGCTATGGCTACACCTTC. It specifies CASREQGAWGYGYTF.

The rearrangement joins TRBV4-1 to TRBJ1-1; a possible D gene is TRBD1 (5 bases). The CDR3 consists of 14 residues. Trimming pared 3 bases from V and 1 base from J, leaving 9 bases between. Germline CDR1 reads MGHRA; CDR2 reads YSYEKL. Here the CDR3 reads CASSHRQGNTEAFF. The DNA for the CDR3 is TGCGCCAGCAGCCATCGCCAGGGGAACACTGAAGCTTTCTTT.

Details on this clone: The sample holds other DNA sequences that translate to the same CDR3. The chain recombines TRBV2 with TRBJ1-1, with D possibly TRBD1 on 5 matching bases. V was clipped by 5 bases and J by 1 base, with 8 bases between them. Germline V lookup: CDR1 SNHLY, CDR2 FYNNEI. CDR3 length equals 13 residues. The DNA of the CDR3 is TGTGCCAGCAGTCTCGACAGGAACACTGAAGCTTTCTTT. Its translation: CASSLDRNTEAFF. Complete variable domain (other parts from reference TRBV2 and TRBJ1-1): EPEVTQTPSHQVTQMGQEVILRCVPISNHLYFYWYRQILGQKVEFLVSFYNNEISEKSEIFDDQFSVERPDGSNFTLKIRSTKLEDSAMYFCASSLDRNTEAFFGQGTRLTVV.

The V and J genes are TRBV10-3 and TRBJ2-1; D perhaps matches TRBD2 (6 bases). There are 15 residues in the CDR3. Germline V lookup: CDR1 ENHRY, CDR2 SYGVKD. V was cut by 4 bases and J by 1 base, with 11 bases left in between. Here the CDR3 DNA reads TGTGCCATCAGTGGAGCGGGCGTGTCCTACAATGAGCAGTTCTTC. It yields the protein CAISGAGVSYNEQFF.

CDR3: CASSIARSGLRYGYTF. CDR3 DNA sequence: TGTGCCAGTAGTATAGCCCGATCGGGATTGAGGTATGGCTACACCTTC. The chain uses TRBV19 and TRBJ1-2; D not resolved. Germline V CDR1 and CDR2: LNHDA, SQIVND (reference sequence). This CDR3 region has 16 residues. Trimming shortened V by 1 base and J by 5 bases, and 17 bases separated the two germline ends.

This chain connects TRBV11-2 to TRBJ2-2; 8 nucleotides align to TRBD2. The CDR3 runs to 17 residues. CDR1 and CDR2 (germline): SGHAT, FQNNGV. Trimming at V came to 2 bases and at J to 4 bases, leaving 9 bases not matched to a gene. The CDR3 bases are TGTGCCAGCAGCTTAAAAGTGAGCGGGAGAGCCACCGGGGAGCTGTTTTTT. This sequence encodes CASSLKVSGRATGELFF.

The rearrangement uses TRBV7-2 and TRBJ2-1; 11 bases are a match to TRBD2. This CDR3 has 15 amino acids. With 5 bases clipped from V and 9 bases from J, the junction kept 9 bases outside the gene matches. Germline assignment: CDR1 SGHTA and CDR2 FQGNSA. The CDR3 protein is CASSPLSGRAGEQFF. The CDR3 region has the DNA TGTGCCAGCAGCCCCCTTAGCGGGAGGGCGGGTGAGCAGTTCTTC.

The chain joins TRBV11-2 to TRBJ1-1; D gene unclear. The germline CDR1 and CDR2 sequences are SGHAT and FQNNGV. V was trimmed by 4 bases and J by 3 bases, leaving 18 bases between them. The CDR3 consists of 16 residues. CDR3 amino acids: CASSSQYKRKDTEAFF. In DNA, the CDR3 is TGTGCCAGCAGCTCTCAGTATAAGAGGAAAGACACTGAAGCTTTCTTT.

The chain combines TRBV6-5 with TRBJ1-5; TRBD1 matches 10 bases. Per germline, CDR1 MNHEY and CDR2 SVGAGI. The V gene end was trimmed by 6 bases and the J gene end by 3 bases; junction bases not matched to a gene: 5. The CDR3 spans 15 residues. The CDR3 coding sequence is TGTGCCAGCAGCGAGACAGGGGGCAACAATCAGCCCCAGCATTTT. Translation gives CASSETGGNNQPQHF.

The chain carries TRBV14 and TRBJ2-1; TRBD2 is a possible D gene (6 bases). Germline V gives CDR1 SGHDN, CDR2 FVKESK. The CDR3 extends over 15 amino acids. V shed 0 bases and J shed 6 bases, with 12 bases lying between them. CDR3 nucleotides: TGTGCCAGCAGCCAAGATCCCTTCGGGGGCAATGAGCAGTTCTTC. This gives the protein CASSQDPFGGNEQFF.

This chain uses TRBV20-1 with TRBJ1-4, with D possibly matching TRBD1 (5 bases). The CDR3 extends over 13 amino acids. CDR1 is DFQATT and CDR2 is SNEGSKA in the germline V gene (reference sequence). Trimming removed 3 bases from V and 7 bases from J, with 12 bases in between. Here the CDR3 reads CSASWGGGEKLFF. CDR3 coding DNA: TGCAGTGCTAGTTGGGGGGGTGGTGAAAAACTGTTTTTT.

The rearrangement links TRBV7-2 to TRBJ1-2, with D perhaps TRBD1 (5 bases). The CDR3 runs 14 residues. Trimming pared 3 bases from V and 6 bases from J, leaving 14 bases between. Germline lookup yields CDR1 SGHTA and CDR2 FQGNSA. The CDR3 region has the DNA TGTGCCAGCAGCTTTCGGGGAGGGGAAGATGGCTACACCTTC. Translation gives CASSFRGGEDGYTF.

The chain is built from TRBV9 and TRBJ1-1; TRBD1 might be the D (5 bases). The CDR3 has 14 amino acids. From germline, CDR1 is SGDLS and CDR2 YYNGEE. The V end was cut by 0 bases, the J end by 7 bases, with 13 bases between. CDR3 protein: CASSVVEGVGEAFF. The CDR3 region has the DNA TGTGCCAGCAGCGTAGTAGAAGGGGTCGGTGAAGCTTTCTTT. The full variable domain, completed using reference TRBV9 and TRBJ1-1, is DSGVTQTPKHLITATGQRVTLRCSPRSGDLSVYWYQQSLDQGLQFLIQYYNGEERAKGNILERFSAQQFPDLHSELNLSSLELGDSALYFCASSVVEGVGEAFFGQGTRLTVV.

J is TRBJ1-5 and V is TRBV27, with D maybe TRBD1 (6 bases). This CDR3 contains 15 residues. Trimming pared 3 bases from V and 0 bases from J, leaving 9 bases between. Germline V gene sequence: CDR1 MNHEY, CDR2 SMNVEV (reference sequence). The CDR3 sequence: CASSFAGVSNQPQHF. For the CDR3, the DNA is TGTGCCAGCAGTTTCGCAGGGGTTAGCAATCAGCCCCAGCATTTT.

This chain uses TRBV20-1 with TRBJ2-2, with 11 bases lining up with TRBD2. This CDR3 comprises 15 residues. Germline lookup yields CDR1 DFQATT and CDR2 SNEGSKA (reference sequence). V lost 3 bases to trimming and J lost 5 bases; unmatched junction nucleotides: 5. CDR3 sequence: CSASGSGRATGELFF. DNA for the CDR3: TGCAGTGCTAGTGGTAGCGGGAGGGCAACCGGGGAGCTGTTTTTT.

This chain joins TRBV7-9 and TRBJ1-4; 9 bases agree with TRBD1. CDR3 length: 13 residues. Per germline, CDR1 SEHNR and CDR2 FQNEAQ (reference sequence). V shed 7 bases and J 10 bases; nucleotides not matched to a gene: 7. Written as DNA, the CDR3 is TGTGCCAGCACCCGGGACAGGGAGGGAAAACTGTTTTTT. Translation gives CASTRDREGKLFF.